The 25 T cell receptor beta chains listed next were all sequenced from one sample in a study of T cell responses to AZD1222 COVID-19 vaccine. The data were produced by immunoSEQ multiplex PCR, yet TCRdb's version contains in-frame clones alone and is incomplete. The table has over 110,000 clones, roughly nine tenths seen once; the top ten hold 9.3%. The sample was peripheral blood, taken 28 days after the second AZD1222 dose. Source of these receptors: an adult who received the AZD1222 COVID-19 vaccine.

This chain connects TRBV19 to TRBJ1-1, with D maybe TRBD1 (6 bases). The germline V gene has CDR1 LNHDA and CDR2 SQIVND (reference sequence). The CDR3 has 14 amino acids. V was clipped by 2 bases and J by 5 bases, with 12 bases between them. The DNA of the CDR3 is TGTGCCAGTAGTATATGGGGGACACGGACTGAAGCTTTCTTT. Amino acid sequence: CASSIWGTRTEAFF.

The J gene is TRBJ2-5, the V gene TRBV6-2 or TRBV6-3, with TRBD2 matching 9 bases. This CDR3 region has 17 residues. The V segment lost 0 bases and the J segment 7 bases; nucleotides outside the gene matches: 12. In germline, CDR1 is MNHEY, CDR2 SVGEGT. Written as DNA, the CDR3 is TGTGCCAGCAGTTACTCGGCCCGACTAGCGGCCGAAGGGACCCAGTACTTC. Translating gives CASSYSARLAAEGTQYF.

V usage is TRBV6-1 and J usage is TRBJ1-5; D possibly corresponds to TRBD1 (6 bases). In germline, CDR1 is MNHNS, CDR2 SASEGT. The ends were cut back, 2 bases at V and 2 bases at J, with 16 bases in the middle. This CDR3 contains 17 residues. CDR3 sequence: CASSERLVGAGNQPQHF. The DNA of the CDR3 is TGTGCCAGCAGTGAACGACTGGTGGGGGCTGGCAATCAGCCCCAGCATTTT.

This clone was found a few times. The V call is TRBV24-1, the J call TRBJ2-2; D may be TRBD1 (6 bases). CDR1 is KGHDR, CDR2 SFDVKD, per germline. V lost 3 bases and J 1 base, leaving 11 bases between the germline ends. This CDR3 contains 16 residues. CDR3 residues: CATSDTLTGNTGELFF. CDR3 DNA: TGTGCCACCAGTGATACGTTGACAGGGAACACCGGGGAGCTGTTTTTT.

CDR3 protein: CASSPGQAYGYTF. In DNA, the CDR3 is TGTGCCAGCAGCCCGGGACAGGCCTATGGCTACACCTTC. The chain has TRBV7-9 and TRBJ1-2; TRBD1 aligns across 8 bases. With 5 bases clipped from V and 4 bases from J, the junction kept 3 bases outside the gene matches. Germline lookup yields CDR1 SEHNR and CDR2 FQNEAQ (reference sequence). This CDR3 is 13 amino acids long. The full variable domain, rest sourced from reference TRBV7-9 and TRBJ1-2, is DTGVSQNPRHKITKRGQNVTFRCDPISEHNRLYWYRQTLGQGPEFLTYFQNEAQLEKSRLLSDRFSAERPKGSFSTLEIQRTEQGDSAMYLCASSPGQAYGYTFGSGTRLTVV.

V gene TRBV7-8 combines with J gene TRBJ1-5, with 9 bases matching TRBD1. The CDR3 is 16 amino acids. Germline values: CDR1 SGHVS, CDR2 FQNEAQ. V was clipped by 3 bases and J by 2 bases; unmatched bases: 5. The CDR3 sequence: CASSLGGQGGNQPQHF. The CDR3 DNA reads as TGTGCCAGCAGCTTGGGGGGACAGGGCGGCAATCAGCCCCAGCATTTT.

J is TRBJ2-1 and V is TRBV7-2, with TRBD2 as a possible D gene (6 bases). From germline, CDR1 is SGHTA and CDR2 FQGNSA. The CDR3 has 14 residues. V was cut by 1 base and J by 5 bases, with 9 bases left in between. Here the CDR3 reads CASSLVGGDNEQFF. For the CDR3, the DNA is TGTGCCAGCAGCTTAGTTGGAGGGGACAATGAGCAGTTCTTC.

V gene TRBV10-3 combines with J gene TRBJ2-2, with 9 bases that match TRBD1. Trimming removed 3 bases from V and 6 bases from J; junction bases left unmatched: 8. Germline lookup yields CDR1 ENHRY and CDR2 SYGVKD. The CDR3 covers 16 residues. CDR3 bases: TGTGCCATCAGTGACGGGACAGGGAGCAGCGCCGGGGAGCTGTTTTTT. This gives the protein CAISDGTGSSAGELFF.

This sequence joins TRBV6-5 and TRBJ2-1; 7 bases are a match to TRBD2. The CDR3 consists of 15 residues. V shed 6 bases, J shed 2 bases, and the junction held 7 bases outside the gene matches. CDR1 is MNHEY and CDR2 is SVGAGI in the germline V gene. The CDR3 loop reads CASSGTTYPYNEQFF. The CDR3 coding sequence is TGTGCCAGCAGCGGGACTACCTACCCCTACAATGAGCAGTTCTTC.

This chain uses TRBV30 with TRBJ1-1; no clear D. The length of the CDR3 is 12 residues. Trimming took 3 bases from V and 5 from J, leaving 10 bases between them. Germline V gives CDR1 GTSNPN, CDR2 SVGIG (reference sequence). The CDR3 DNA reads as TGTGCCTGGAGCGAAGGGCCTACTGAAGCTTTCTTT. Protein: CAWSEGPTEAFF.

V usage is TRBV4-1 and J usage is TRBJ1-5; D is perhaps TRBD1 (5 bases). This CDR3 has 21 amino acids. The ends were cut back, 0 bases at V and 5 bases at J, with 29 bases in the middle. Germline loops: CDR1 MGHRA, CDR2 YSYEKL. The DNA for the CDR3 is TGCGCCAGCAGCCAAGACCCAGGGCTTACGTTTTTAGGCGGGGGATATCAGCCCCAGCATTTT. This codes for CASSQDPGLTFLGGGYQPQHF.

V usage is TRBV2 and J usage is TRBJ1-1; D uncertain. The CDR3 runs 10 residues. Trimming left V 7 bases short and J 8 bases short, with 8 bases between. The germline CDR1 and CDR2 sequences are SNHLY and FYNNEI. The CDR3 sequence: CASTLLEAFF. The DNA of the CDR3 is TGTGCCAGCACTTTGTTGGAAGCTTTCTTT.

The chain combines TRBV6-1 with TRBJ1-2; 7 bases fit TRBD1. V was clipped by 4 bases and J by 4 bases; unmatched bases: 6. The CDR3 spans 14 residues. CDR1 and CDR2 from the germline V gene are MNHNS and SASEGT. As DNA, the CDR3 is TGTGCCAGCAGTGCAGCACAGGGGTCCTATGGCTACACCTTC. Translated: CASSAAQGSYGYTF.

The gene calls are TRBV6-5 and TRBJ1-1, with 9 positions matching TRBD1. Trimming took 4 bases from V and 5 from J; bases not matched to a gene: 8. This CDR3 contains 15 residues. CDR1 and CDR2 from the germline V gene are MNHEY and SVGAGI. The DNA for the CDR3 is TGTGCCAGCAGTTTGGATGACAGGGGGAGGACTGAAGCTTTCTTT. It is translated as CASSLDDRGRTEAFF.

This chain joins TRBV19 and TRBJ2-5; 11 bases match TRBD2. Germline CDR1 is LNHDA and CDR2 is SQIVND (reference sequence). V was clipped by 2 bases and J by 4 bases; unmatched bases: 6. The CDR3 sequence is 16 residues long. DNA of the CDR3: TGTGCCAGTAGTATAATTACTAGCGGGAGTCCAGAGACCCAGTACTTC. Its translation: CASSIITSGSPETQYF.

The V call is TRBV27, the J call TRBJ1-2; no clear D gene. Germline CDR1 reads MNHEY; CDR2 reads SMNVEV (reference sequence). Trimming took off 6 bases at V and 5 bases at J, with 16 bases between the two ends. The CDR3 length is 14 residues. CDR3: CASSFRRESYGYTF. The CDR3 DNA reads as TGTGCCAGCAGCTTTCGCCGAGAGAGTTATGGCTACACCTTC.

This chain links TRBV19 with TRBJ1-1, with D unresolved. The V end lost 8 bases, the J end lost 4 bases, and 14 bases lay between the germline ends. CDR1 LNHDA and CDR2 SQIVND come from the germline V gene (reference sequence). The CDR3 runs 13 residues. The CDR3 loop is CASRMGLPTEAFF. The CDR3 DNA reads TGTGCCAGTCGGATGGGTCTTCCCACTGAAGCTTTCTTT. Variable domain in full (rest from reference TRBV19 and TRBJ1-1): DGGITQSPKYLFRKEGQNVTLSCEQNLNHDAMYWYRQDPGQGLRLIYYSQIVNDFQKGDIAEGYSVSREKKESFPLTVTSAQKNPTAFYLCASRMGLPTEAFFGQGTRLTVV.

The V gene is TRBV7-9, the J gene TRBJ2-1; possibly TRBD2 for D (5 bases). Trimming removed 7 bases from V and 1 base from J, with 8 bases in between. The length of the CDR3 is 13 residues. The germline V gene encodes CDR1 SEHNR and CDR2 FQNEAQ (reference sequence). For the CDR3, the DNA is TGTGCCAGCATCCCGGGATCCTACAATGAGCAGTTCTTC. It is translated as CASIPGSYNEQFF. Combining the CDR3 with reference TRBV7-9 and TRBJ2-1 gives the whole variable domain DTGVSQNPRHKITKRGQNVTFRCDPISEHNRLYWYRQTLGQGPEFLTYFQNEAQLEKSRLLSDRFSAERPKGSFSTLEIQRTEQGDSAMYLCASIPGSYNEQFFGPGTRLTVL.

Points on this clone: One end of the junction varies from germline; a read error may be responsible. This chain links TRBV7-8 with TRBJ2-7; D is uncertain. Germline V CDR1 and CDR2: SGHVS, FQNEAQ. CDR3 length: 12 residues. The CDR3 bases are TGTGCCAGCAGCTTAGAGGGCTACGCGCAGTACTTC. It encodes CASSLEGYAQYF. Full variable domain (outside the CDR3, taken from reference TRBV7-8 and TRBJ2-7): GAGVSQSPRYKVAKRGQDVALRCDPISGHVSLFWYQQALGQGPEFLTYFQNEAQLDKSGLPSDRFFAERPEGSVSTLKIQRTQQEDSAVYLCASSLEGYAQYFGPGTRLTVT.

This chain connects TRBV18 to TRBJ2-3; D perhaps matches TRBD1 (6 bases). V gave up 6 bases and J gave up 2 bases, with 9 bases separating them. The CDR3 runs 13 residues. Germline V CDR1 and CDR2: KGHSH, LQKENI. DNA for the CDR3: TGTGCCAGCTCCGGACAGAACACAGATACGCAGTATTTT. Amino acids: CASSGQNTDTQYF.

V is TRBV30 and J is TRBJ1-4; TRBD1 agrees at 7 bases. Germline assignment: CDR1 GTSNPN and CDR2 SVGIG (reference sequence). The CDR3 length is 14 residues. V lost 3 bases and J lost 7; bases outside the gene matches: 8. The CDR3 region is CAWRTAGGSEKLFF. In nucleotides, the CDR3 is TGTGCCTGGAGGACCGCAGGGGGGAGTGAAAAACTGTTTTTT.

Written as DNA, the CDR3 is TGTGCCAGTAGTATGAGGCTAGCGGGAGGGCCGGGCACCGGGGAGCTGTTTTTT. Protein sequence: CASSMRLAGGPGTGELFF. V is TRBV19 and J is TRBJ2-2; 12 bases agree with TRBD2. The J segment lost 4 bases and the V segment lost 3 bases, leaving 9 bases of the junction unmatched. Germline CDR1 reads LNHDA; CDR2 reads SQIVND (reference sequence). This CDR3 is 18 amino acids long.

This clone has a single count. CDR3 nucleotides: TGTGCCAGCAGTTTTTCATCGGGGGCGCTTAACTATGGCTACACCTTC. It encodes CASSFSSGALNYGYTF. The chain joins TRBV28 to TRBJ1-2; perhaps TRBD1 as D (6 bases). CDR1 and CDR2 from the germline V gene are MDHEN and SYDVKM. V was clipped by 3 bases and J by 1 base, with 15 bases between them. The length of the CDR3 is 16 residues.

The CDR3 sequence: CASSPGTGNTIYF. The CDR3 DNA reads TGTGCCAGCTCACCAGGTACCGGAAACACCATATATTTT. The chain employs TRBV18 and TRBJ1-3, with unresolved D. The V end lost 2 bases, the J end lost 4 bases, and 6 bases lay between the germline ends. In germline, CDR1 is KGHSH, CDR2 LQKENI. This CDR3 comprises 13 residues.

This rearrangement joins TRBV28 to TRBJ2-5, with TRBD1 identical over 8 bases. CDR3 size: 14 residues. J gave up 6 bases and V 4 bases, and 7 bases lay outside the gene matches. Germline V CDR1 and CDR2: MDHEN, SYDVKM. This chain's CDR3 is CASSSDTGGKTQYF. The CDR3 DNA is TGTGCCAGCAGTTCCGATACAGGGGGGAAGACCCAGTACTTC.